This is a list of T cell receptor beta chains from one sample in a study of blood T cell repertoires in COVID-19. The data were produced by immunoSEQ multiplex PCR, yet TCRdb's version contains in-frame clones alone and is incomplete. The sample lists about 430,000 clones, approximately 92% seen once, with about 1.1% in the top ten. The sample was PBMCs or T cells enriched from blood (not recorded which). These receptors all stem from a man aged 30 to 45 who had recovered from COVID-19. The CDR3 runs from the conserved cysteine through the conserved F or W. The D gene is left open where the match is weak. Size tells how often a clone was seen (once, few, many) or the class of an expanded clone, and some rows leave it out.

CDR3aa: CASSPIALSSYNEQFF
CDR3nt: TGTGCCAGCTCACCGATAGCGTTATCCTCCTACAATGAGCAGTTCTTC
abundance: once
d_gene: -
v_gene: TRBV18
j_gene: TRBJ2-1

CDR3aa: CASSLIGTGVADTQYF
CDR3nt: TGTGCCAGCAGTTTAATAGGGACAGGGGTTGCAGATACGCAGTATTTT
abundance: -
d_gene: TRBD1
v_gene: TRBV27
j_gene: TRBJ2-3

CDR3aa: CASSLVGTDLYEQYF
CDR3nt: TGCGCCAGCAGCTTGGTCGGGACTGATCTCTACGAGCAGTACTTC
abundance: -
d_gene: -
v_gene: TRBV5-1
j_gene: TRBJ2-7

CDR3aa: CASSTGQGLPGANVLTF
CDR3nt: TGTGCCAGTAGTACCGGACAGGGGTTACCAGGGGCCAACGTCCTGACTTTC
abundance: -
d_gene: TRBD1
v_gene: TRBV19
j_gene: TRBJ2-6

CDR3aa: CASGRRYNEQFF
CDR3nt: TGTGCCAGCGGGAGACGCTACAATGAGCAGTTCTTC
abundance: -
d_gene: TRBD2
v_gene: TRBV10-3
j_gene: TRBJ2-1

CDR3aa: CASSHGDRDEAFF
CDR3nt: TGTGCCAGCAGCCATGGTGACAGGGACGAAGCTTTCTTT
abundance: -
d_gene: TRBD1
v_gene: TRBV5-5
j_gene: TRBJ1-1

CDR3aa: CASSSRWDSSSNQPQHF
CDR3nt: TGTGCCAGTAGTTCAAGATGGGACAGTTCTAGCAATCAGCCCCAGCATTTT
abundance: -
d_gene: TRBD1
v_gene: TRBV19
j_gene: TRBJ1-5

CDR3aa: CASSLLAGSYEQYF
CDR3nt: TGTGCCAGCAGTTTATTGGCGGGGTCCTACGAGCAGTACTTC
abundance: once
d_gene: -
v_gene: TRBV28
j_gene: TRBJ2-7

CDR3aa: CASSLSGQQAETQYF
CDR3nt: TGCGCCAGCAGCTTGAGCGGACAGCAGGCGGAGACCCAGTACTTC
abundance: -
d_gene: -
v_gene: TRBV5-1
j_gene: TRBJ2-5

CDR3aa: CASSDRLGAGTDTQYF
CDR3nt: TGTGCCAGCAGTGATAGATTGGGGGCTGGCACAGATACGCAGTATTTT
abundance: -
d_gene: -
v_gene: TRBV6-4
j_gene: TRBJ2-3

CDR3aa: CASSVGQGNSYEQYF
CDR3nt: TGTGCCAGCAGCGTGGGGCAGGGCAATTCCTACGAGCAGTACTTC
abundance: once
d_gene: -
v_gene: TRBV9
j_gene: TRBJ2-7

CDR3aa: CSVGGLASNEQFF
CDR3nt: TGCAGCGTAGGTGGACTAGCTTCCAATGAGCAGTTCTTC
abundance: -
d_gene: TRBD2
v_gene: TRBV29-1
j_gene: TRBJ2-1

CDR3aa: CASRIAGDTGELFF
CDR3nt: TGCGCCAGCAGGATAGCGGGAGACACCGGGGAGCTGTTTTTT
abundance: -
d_gene: TRBD2
v_gene: TRBV10-2
j_gene: TRBJ2-2

CDR3aa: CASSRAPKETQYF
CDR3nt: TGTGCCAGCAGTCGAGCCCCAAAAGAGACCCAGTACTTC
abundance: once
d_gene: -
v_gene: TRBV27
j_gene: TRBJ2-5

CDR3aa: CASSTSGTGELFF
CDR3nt: TGTGCCAGCAGTACTAGCGGGACTGGGGAGCTGTTTTTT
abundance: once
d_gene: TRBD2
v_gene: TRBV5-6
j_gene: TRBJ2-2

CDR3aa: CASSPRDRASYEQYF
CDR3nt: TGTGCCAGCAGCCCCCGGGACAGGGCCTCCTACGAGCAGTACTTC
abundance: -
d_gene: TRBD1
v_gene: TRBV7-9
j_gene: TRBJ2-7

CDR3aa: CASSVQGKTEAFF
CDR3nt: TGCGCCAGCAGCGTACAGGGGAAGACTGAAGCTTTCTTT
abundance: -
d_gene: TRBD1
v_gene: TRBV5-1
j_gene: TRBJ1-1

CDR3aa: CASALGTSGNQETQYF
CDR3nt: TGTGCCAGCGCTTTAGGGACTAGCGGGAACCAAGAGACCCAGTACTTC
abundance: -
d_gene: TRBD2
v_gene: TRBV3-1/TRBV3-2
j_gene: TRBJ2-5

CDR3aa: CASSFRVKQYF
CDR3nt: TGTGCCAGCAGTTTCAGGGTAAAGCAGTATTTT
abundance: -
d_gene: -
v_gene: TRBV25-1
j_gene: TRBJ2-3

CDR3aa: CASSQVMRERGYF
CDR3nt: TGTGCCAGCAGCCAAGTGATGCGGGAGAGGGGGTATTTT
abundance: once
d_gene: TRBD2
v_gene: TRBV14
j_gene: TRBJ2-3

CDR3aa: CASSLGGDTEAFF
CDR3nt: TGTGCCAGCAGTCTGGGGGGGGACACTGAAGCTTTCTTT
abundance: -
d_gene: -
v_gene: TRBV6-5
j_gene: TRBJ1-1

CDR3aa: CASSIGGREQPQHF
CDR3nt: TGTGCCAGTAGTATCGGGGGACGCGAACAGCCCCAGCATTTT
abundance: -
d_gene: -
v_gene: TRBV19
j_gene: TRBJ1-5

CDR3aa: CASSRAERYGYTF
CDR3nt: TGTGCCAGCAGCCGAGCTGAGCGCTATGGCTACACCTTC
abundance: -
d_gene: -
v_gene: TRBV3-1/TRBV3-2
j_gene: TRBJ1-2

CDR3aa: CASSHQRWSRGNNEQFF
CDR3nt: TGTGCCAGCAGCCACCAAAGATGGTCGCGGGGAAACAATGAGCAGTTCTTC
abundance: once
d_gene: -
v_gene: TRBV3-1/TRBV3-2
j_gene: TRBJ2-1

CDR3aa: CASKERGSPLHF
CDR3nt: TGTGCCAGCAAGGAAAGGGGCTCACCCCTCCACTTT
abundance: few
d_gene: -
v_gene: TRBV27
j_gene: TRBJ1-6

CDR3aa: CASSLGDRYEQYF
CDR3nt: TGTGCCAGCAGCCTAGGGGATCGCTACGAGCAGTACTTC
abundance: -
d_gene: -
v_gene: TRBV25-1
j_gene: TRBJ2-7

CDR3aa: CATSRDLLSGRPTETQYF
CDR3nt: TGTGCCACCAGCAGAGATCTATTGAGCGGGAGGCCTACAGAGACCCAGTACTTC
abundance: -
d_gene: TRBD2
v_gene: TRBV15
j_gene: TRBJ2-5

CDR3aa: CASSPADTQYF
CDR3nt: TGTGCCAGCTCACCGGCTGATACGCAGTATTTT
abundance: -
d_gene: -
v_gene: TRBV18
j_gene: TRBJ2-3

CDR3aa: CASSRAGQPVTDTQYF
CDR3nt: TGCGCCAGCAGCAGAGCGGGACAACCCGTCACAGATACGCAGTATTTT
abundance: -
d_gene: -
v_gene: TRBV5-1
j_gene: TRBJ2-3

CDR3aa: CASRAGLANYEQYF
CDR3nt: TGTGCCAGCAGAGCGGGACTAGCGAACTACGAGCAGTACTTC
abundance: -
d_gene: TRBD2
v_gene: TRBV6-5
j_gene: TRBJ2-7

CDR3aa: CASSYSFSGSSYEQYF
CDR3nt: TGTGCCAGCAGTTACTCCTTTAGCGGGAGCTCCTACGAGCAGTACTTC
abundance: -
d_gene: TRBD2
v_gene: TRBV6-5
j_gene: TRBJ2-7

CDR3aa: CVRSNTGGETQYF
CDR3nt: TGTGTCAGAAGTAATACAGGGGGCGAGACCCAGTACTTC
abundance: -
d_gene: TRBD1
v_gene: TRBV5-3
j_gene: TRBJ2-5

CDR3aa: CSVVVAPGEEAFF
CDR3nt: TGCAGCGTTGTAGTGGCCCCCGGGGAGGAAGCTTTCTTT
abundance: once
d_gene: -
v_gene: TRBV29-1
j_gene: TRBJ1-1

CDR3aa: CASSVEVTGYGYTF
CDR3nt: TGTGCCAGCAGCGTAGAGGTAACAGGCTATGGCTACACCTTC
abundance: -
d_gene: -
v_gene: TRBV9
j_gene: TRBJ1-2

CDR3aa: CASSPDYSGANVLTF
CDR3nt: TGTGCCAGCAGCCCCGACTACTCTGGGGCCAACGTCCTGACTTTC
abundance: -
d_gene: -
v_gene: TRBV3-1/TRBV3-2
j_gene: TRBJ2-6

CDR3aa: CASSVRTDNSPLHF
CDR3nt: TGTGCCAGCAGCGTCCGGACAGATAATTCACCCCTCCACTTT
abundance: -
d_gene: -
v_gene: TRBV9
j_gene: TRBJ1-6